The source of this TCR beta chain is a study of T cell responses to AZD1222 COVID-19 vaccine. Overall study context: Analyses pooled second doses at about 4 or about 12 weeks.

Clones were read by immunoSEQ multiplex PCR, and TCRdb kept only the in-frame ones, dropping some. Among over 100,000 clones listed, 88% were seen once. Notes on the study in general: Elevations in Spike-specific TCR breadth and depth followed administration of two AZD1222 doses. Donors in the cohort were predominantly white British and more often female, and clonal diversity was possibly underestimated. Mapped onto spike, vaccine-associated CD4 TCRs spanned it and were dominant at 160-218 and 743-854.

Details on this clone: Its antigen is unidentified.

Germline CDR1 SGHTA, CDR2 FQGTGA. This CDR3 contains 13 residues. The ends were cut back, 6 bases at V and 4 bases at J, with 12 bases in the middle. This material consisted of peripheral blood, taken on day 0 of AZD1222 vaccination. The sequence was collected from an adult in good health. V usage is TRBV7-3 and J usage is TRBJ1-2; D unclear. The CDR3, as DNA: TGTGCCAGCAGTCCGCGGGTGGGCTATGGCTACACCTTC. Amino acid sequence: CASSPRVGYGYTF.